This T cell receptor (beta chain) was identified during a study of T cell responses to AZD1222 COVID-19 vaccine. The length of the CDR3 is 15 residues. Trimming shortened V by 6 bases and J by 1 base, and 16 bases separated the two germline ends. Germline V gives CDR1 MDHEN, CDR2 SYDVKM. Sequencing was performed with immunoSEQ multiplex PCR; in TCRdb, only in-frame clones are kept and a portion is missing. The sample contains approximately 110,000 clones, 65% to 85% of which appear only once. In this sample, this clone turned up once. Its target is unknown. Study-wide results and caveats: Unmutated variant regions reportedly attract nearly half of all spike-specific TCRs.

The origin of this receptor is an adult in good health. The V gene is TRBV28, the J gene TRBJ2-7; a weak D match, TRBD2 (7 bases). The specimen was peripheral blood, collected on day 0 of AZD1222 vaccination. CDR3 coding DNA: TGTGCCAGCAGGAGTTCCGGGGGGCTTTCCTACGAGCAGTACTTC. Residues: CASRSSGGLSYEQYF. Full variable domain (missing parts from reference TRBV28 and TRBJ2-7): DVKVTQSSRYLVKRTGEKVFLECVQDMDHENMFWYRQDPGLGLRLIYFSYDVKMKEKGDIPEGYSVSREKKERFSLILESASTNQTSMYLCASRSSGGLSYEQYFGPGTRLTVT.